The 5 T cell receptor beta chains below all came from one sample that was sequenced in a study of T-cell reconstitution after alpha-beta-depleted transplantation in children. The library targeted TCRbeta and was prepared with unique molecular identifiers. TCRdb re-analysed the PCR reads in MiXCR, keeping a single row per CDR3 protein. This table has 150,000 to 200,000 distinct CDR3 sequences, about 6.4% appearing once. The sequences come from PBMCs from the stem cell graft donor, collected from the stem cell graft. The receptors come from a human donor who donated a stem cell graft to a child with Wiskott-Aldrich syndrome.

This clonotype was seen at least ten times. The chain combines TRBV12-3 or TRBV12-4 with TRBJ2-1, with a tentative D call TRBD2 (6 bases). The CDR3 loop spans 15 amino acids. V was shortened by 7 bases and J by 5 bases, with 18 bases between the two germline ends. CDR3 nucleotides: TGTGCCAGCACCTTTTACGGGAGAAGAGACAATGAGCAGTTCTTC. Translating it yields CASTFYGRRDNEQFF.

This clonotype was found many times. The chain uses TRBV19 and TRBJ1-5; D is ambiguous. The V and J ends lost 5 bases and 0 bases respectively, with 11 bases between them. The CDR3 sequence is 15 residues long. Germline assignment: CDR1 LNHDA and CDR2 SQIVND (reference sequence). The CDR3 bases are TGTGCCAGTAGTCCGACATGGGGTAGCAATCAGCCCCAGCATTTT. This translates into CASSPTWGSNQPQHF. The whole variable domain, remainder taken from reference TRBV19 and TRBJ1-5, is DGGITQSPKYLFRKEGQNVTLSCEQNLNHDAMYWYRQDPGQGLRLIYYSQIVNDFQKGDIAEGYSVSREKKESFPLTVTSAQKNPTAFYLCASSPTWGSNQPQHFGDGTRLSIL.

Turning to this clonotype: A much larger clone differs by one base, so this may be a read error. The V and J genes are TRBV6-2 or TRBV6-3 and TRBJ2-7, with 9 positions matching TRBD2. CDR1 is MNHEY, CDR2 SVGEGT, per germline. This CDR3 region has 16 residues. The junction had 12 bases not matched to a gene; V was cut back by 8 bases and J by 1 base. The CDR3 is CASQDPGTSNSYEQYF. The DNA of the CDR3 is TGTGCCAGCCAAGATCCCGGGACTAGCAATTCCTACGAGCAGTACTTC.

This clonotype has only a few counts. This chain links TRBV28 with TRBJ1-1, with D uncertain. The CDR3 has 13 amino acids. Germline CDR1 is MDHEN and CDR2 is SYDVKM. V was shortened by 7 bases and J by 8 bases, with 17 bases between the two germline ends. The CDR3 sequence: CASTPRSPLEAFF. The CDR3 nucleotides are TGTGCCAGCACCCCGAGGTCTCCCCTCGAAGCTTTCTTT.

This clonotype has a count of ten or more. This sequence joins TRBV2 and TRBJ2-7, with 11 positions matching TRBD2. The junction had 8 bases not matched to a gene; V was cut back by 4 bases and J by 6 bases. CDR3 size: 15 residues. CDR1 is SNHLY and CDR2 is FYNNEI in the germline V gene. The CDR3 DNA follows: TGTGCCAGCAGTGTCACTAGCGGGAGCGCGCCCGAGCAGTACTTC. It yields the protein CASSVTSGSAPEQYF.